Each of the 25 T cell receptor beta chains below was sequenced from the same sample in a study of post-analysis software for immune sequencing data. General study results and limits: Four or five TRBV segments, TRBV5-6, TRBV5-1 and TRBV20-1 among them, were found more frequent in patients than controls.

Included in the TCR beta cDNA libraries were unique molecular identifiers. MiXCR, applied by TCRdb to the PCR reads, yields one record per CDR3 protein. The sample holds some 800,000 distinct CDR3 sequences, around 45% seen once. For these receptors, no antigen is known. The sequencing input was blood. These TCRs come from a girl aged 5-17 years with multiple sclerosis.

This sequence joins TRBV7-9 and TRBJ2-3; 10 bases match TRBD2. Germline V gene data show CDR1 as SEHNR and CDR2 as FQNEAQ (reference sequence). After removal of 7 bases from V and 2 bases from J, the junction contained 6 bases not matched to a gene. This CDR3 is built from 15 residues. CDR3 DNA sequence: TGTGCCAGCATATCAGGACTAGCGGCCACAGATACGCAGTATTTT. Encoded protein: CASISGLAATDTQYF.

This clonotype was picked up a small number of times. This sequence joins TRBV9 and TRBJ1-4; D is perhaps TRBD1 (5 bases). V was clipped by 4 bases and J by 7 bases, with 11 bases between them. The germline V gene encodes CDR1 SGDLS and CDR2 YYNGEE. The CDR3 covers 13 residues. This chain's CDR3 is CASSFRGGEKLFF. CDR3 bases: TGTGCCAGCAGCTTCCGGGGGGGTGAAAAACTGTTTTTT.

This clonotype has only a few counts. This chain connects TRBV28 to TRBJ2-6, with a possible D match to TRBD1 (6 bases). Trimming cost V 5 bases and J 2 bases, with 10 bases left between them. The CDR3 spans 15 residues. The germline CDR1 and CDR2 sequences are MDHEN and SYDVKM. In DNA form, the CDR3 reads TGTGCCAGCAGTCCACGGACAGCTGGGGCCAACGTCCTGACTTTC. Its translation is CASSPRTAGANVLTF.

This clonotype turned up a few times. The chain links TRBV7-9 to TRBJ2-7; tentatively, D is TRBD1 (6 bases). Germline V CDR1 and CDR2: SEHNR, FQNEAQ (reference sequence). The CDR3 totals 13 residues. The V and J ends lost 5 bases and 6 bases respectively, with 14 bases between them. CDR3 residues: CASSQSGTSEQYF. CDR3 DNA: TGTGCCAGCAGCCAATCTGGGACAAGCGAGCAGTACTTC. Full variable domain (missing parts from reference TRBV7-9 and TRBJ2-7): DTGVSQNPRHKITKRGQNVTFRCDPISEHNRLYWYRQTLGQGPEFLTYFQNEAQLEKSRLLSDRFSAERPKGSFSTLEIQRTEQGDSAMYLCASSQSGTSEQYFGPGTRLTVT.

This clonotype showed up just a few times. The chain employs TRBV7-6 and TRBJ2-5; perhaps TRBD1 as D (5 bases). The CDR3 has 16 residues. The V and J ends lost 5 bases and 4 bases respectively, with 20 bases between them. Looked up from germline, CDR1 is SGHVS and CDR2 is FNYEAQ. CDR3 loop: CASSPTRTREGETQYF. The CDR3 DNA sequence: TGTGCCAGCAGCCCTACGCGAACCAGGGAAGGAGAGACCCAGTACTTC.

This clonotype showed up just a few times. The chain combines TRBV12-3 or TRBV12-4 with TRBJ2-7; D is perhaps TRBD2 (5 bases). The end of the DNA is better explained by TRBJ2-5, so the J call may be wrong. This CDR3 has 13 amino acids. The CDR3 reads CASSLPSLETQYF. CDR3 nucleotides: TGTGCCAGCAGTTTACCTAGCTTGGAGACCCAGTACTTC.

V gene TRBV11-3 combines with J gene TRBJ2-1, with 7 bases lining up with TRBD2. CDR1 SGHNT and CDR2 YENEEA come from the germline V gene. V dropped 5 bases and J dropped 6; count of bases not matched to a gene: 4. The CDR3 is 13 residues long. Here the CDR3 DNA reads TGTGCCAGCAGCCCCCGGACTAGCAATGAGCAGTTCTTC. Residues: CASSPRTSNEQFF.

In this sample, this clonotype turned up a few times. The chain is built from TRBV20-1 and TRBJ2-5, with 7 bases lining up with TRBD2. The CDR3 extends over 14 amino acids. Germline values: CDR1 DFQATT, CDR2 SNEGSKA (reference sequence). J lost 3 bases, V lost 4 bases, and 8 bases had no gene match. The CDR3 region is CSATLAAVKETQYF. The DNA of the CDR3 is TGCAGTGCTACCCTAGCGGCCGTGAAAGAGACCCAGTACTTC.

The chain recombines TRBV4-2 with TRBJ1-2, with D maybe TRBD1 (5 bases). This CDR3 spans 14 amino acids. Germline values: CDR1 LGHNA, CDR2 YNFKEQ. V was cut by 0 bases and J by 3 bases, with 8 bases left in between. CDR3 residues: CASSQDPRDYGYTF. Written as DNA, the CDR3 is TGTGCCAGCAGCCAAGATCCCAGGGACTATGGCTACACCTTC.

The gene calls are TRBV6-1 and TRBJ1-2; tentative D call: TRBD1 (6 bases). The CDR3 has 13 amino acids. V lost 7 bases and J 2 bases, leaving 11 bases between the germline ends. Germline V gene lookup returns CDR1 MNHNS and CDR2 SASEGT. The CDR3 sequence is CASTTDRNYGYTF. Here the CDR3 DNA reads TGTGCCAGCACCACGGACAGAAACTATGGCTACACCTTC.

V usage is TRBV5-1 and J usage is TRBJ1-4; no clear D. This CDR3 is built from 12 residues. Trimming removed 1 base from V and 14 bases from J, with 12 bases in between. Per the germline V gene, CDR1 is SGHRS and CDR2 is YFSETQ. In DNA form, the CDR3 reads TGCGCCAGCAGCTTGTCGGGTACGGTCCTGTTTTTT. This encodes CASSLSGTVLFF. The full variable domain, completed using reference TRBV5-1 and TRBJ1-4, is KAGVTQTPRYLIKTRGQQVTLSCSPISGHRSVSWYQQTPGQGLQFLFEYFSETQRNKGNFPGRFSGRQFSNSRSEMNVSTLELGDSALYLCASSLSGTVLFFGSGTQLSVL.

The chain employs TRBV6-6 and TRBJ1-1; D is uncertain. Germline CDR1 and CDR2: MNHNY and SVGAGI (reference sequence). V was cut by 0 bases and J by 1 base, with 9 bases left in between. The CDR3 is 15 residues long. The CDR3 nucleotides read TGTGCCAGCAGTTACTCGACTGGCGCGAACACTGAAGCTTTCTTT. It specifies CASSYSTGANTEAFF.

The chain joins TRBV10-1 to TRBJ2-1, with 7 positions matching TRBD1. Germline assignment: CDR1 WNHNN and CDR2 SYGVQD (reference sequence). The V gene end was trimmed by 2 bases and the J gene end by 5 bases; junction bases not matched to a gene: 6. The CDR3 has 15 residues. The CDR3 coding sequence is TGCGCCAGCAGTGAGCGACAGGGCCCCCACAATGAGCAGTTCTTC. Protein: CASSERQGPHNEQFF.

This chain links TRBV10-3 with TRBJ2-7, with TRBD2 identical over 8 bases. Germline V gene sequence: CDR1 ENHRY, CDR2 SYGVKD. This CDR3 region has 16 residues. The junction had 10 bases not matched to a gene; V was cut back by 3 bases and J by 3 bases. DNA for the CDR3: TGTGCCATCAGTGAAGCCAACGGACTAGCAAACTACGAGCAGTACTTC. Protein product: CAISEANGLANYEQYF.

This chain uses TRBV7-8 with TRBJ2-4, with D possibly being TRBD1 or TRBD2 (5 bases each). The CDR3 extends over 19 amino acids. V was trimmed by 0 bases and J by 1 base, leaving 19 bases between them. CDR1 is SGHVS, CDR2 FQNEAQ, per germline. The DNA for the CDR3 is TGTGCCAGCAGCTTAGCCCAGGGTATGGGGACCCTCGCCAAAAACATTCAGTACTTC. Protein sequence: CASSLAQGMGTLAKNIQYF.

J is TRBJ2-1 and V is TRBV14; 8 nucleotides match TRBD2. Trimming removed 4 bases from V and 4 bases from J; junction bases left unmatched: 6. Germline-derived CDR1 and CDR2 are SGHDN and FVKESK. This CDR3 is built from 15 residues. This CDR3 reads CASSPKRESYNEQFF. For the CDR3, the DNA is TGTGCCAGCAGCCCAAAGCGGGAGTCTTACAATGAGCAGTTCTTC.

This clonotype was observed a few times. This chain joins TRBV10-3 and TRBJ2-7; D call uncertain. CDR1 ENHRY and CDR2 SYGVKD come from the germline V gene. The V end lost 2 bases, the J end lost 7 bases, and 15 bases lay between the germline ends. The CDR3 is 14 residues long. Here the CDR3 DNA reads TGTGCCATCAGTGAGATCTGGCAGCTACGGGAGCAGTACTTC. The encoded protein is CAISEIWQLREQYF.

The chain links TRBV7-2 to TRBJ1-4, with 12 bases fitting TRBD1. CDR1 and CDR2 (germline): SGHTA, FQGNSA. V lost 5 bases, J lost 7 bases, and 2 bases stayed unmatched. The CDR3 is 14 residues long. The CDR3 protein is CASSRDRGREKLFF. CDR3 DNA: TGTGCCAGCAGCCGGGACAGGGGGCGTGAAAAACTGTTTTTT.

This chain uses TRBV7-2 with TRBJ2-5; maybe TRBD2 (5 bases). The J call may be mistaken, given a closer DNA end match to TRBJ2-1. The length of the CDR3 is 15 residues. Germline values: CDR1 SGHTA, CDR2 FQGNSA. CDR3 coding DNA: TGTGCCAGCAGCTTAGGGGGAGCGTTCCAAGAGACCCAGTTCTTC. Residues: CASSLGGAFQETQFF.

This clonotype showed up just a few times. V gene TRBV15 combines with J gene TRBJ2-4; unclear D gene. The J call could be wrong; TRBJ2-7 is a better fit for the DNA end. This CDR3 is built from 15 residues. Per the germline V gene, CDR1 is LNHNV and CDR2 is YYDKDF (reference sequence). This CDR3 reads CATSRTRSWSDEQYF. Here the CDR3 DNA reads TGTGCCACCAGCAGAACCCGCTCCTGGTCTGACGAGCAGTACTTC.

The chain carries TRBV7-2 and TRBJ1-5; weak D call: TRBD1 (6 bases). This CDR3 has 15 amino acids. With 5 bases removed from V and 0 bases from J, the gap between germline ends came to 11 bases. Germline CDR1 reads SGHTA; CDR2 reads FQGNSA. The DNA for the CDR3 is TGTGCCAGCAGCGTAAACAGGGATAGCAATCAGCCCCAGCATTTT. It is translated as CASSVNRDSNQPQHF.

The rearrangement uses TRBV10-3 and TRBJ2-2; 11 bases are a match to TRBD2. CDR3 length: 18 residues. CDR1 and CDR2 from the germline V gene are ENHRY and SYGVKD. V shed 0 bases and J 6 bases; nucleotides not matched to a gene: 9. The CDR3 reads CAISESVSGRAVAGELFF. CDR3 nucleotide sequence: TGTGCCATCAGTGAGTCGGTTAGCGGGAGGGCCGTCGCCGGGGAGCTGTTTTTT.

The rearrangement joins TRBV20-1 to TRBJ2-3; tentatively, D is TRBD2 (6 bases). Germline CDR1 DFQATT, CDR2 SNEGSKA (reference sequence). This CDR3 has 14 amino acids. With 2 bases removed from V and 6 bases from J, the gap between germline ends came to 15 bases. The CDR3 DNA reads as TGCAGTGCTAGAACGGGGGAGGCCACGGATACGCAGTATTTT. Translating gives CSARTGEATDTQYF.

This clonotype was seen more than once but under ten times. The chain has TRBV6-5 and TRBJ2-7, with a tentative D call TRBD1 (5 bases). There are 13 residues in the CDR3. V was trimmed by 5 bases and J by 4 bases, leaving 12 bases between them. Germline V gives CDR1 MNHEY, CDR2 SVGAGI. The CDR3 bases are TGTGCCAGCAGTCAGGGCCATCGGTACGAGCAGTACTTC. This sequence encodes CASSQGHRYEQYF.

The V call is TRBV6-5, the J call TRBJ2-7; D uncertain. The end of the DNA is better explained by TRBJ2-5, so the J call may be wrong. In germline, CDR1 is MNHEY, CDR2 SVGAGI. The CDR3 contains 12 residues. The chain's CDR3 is CASSYKGETQYF. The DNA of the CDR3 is TGTGCCAGCAGTTACAAGGGCGAGACCCAGTACTTC.